The 10 T cell receptor beta chains below all came from one sample that was sequenced in a study of blood T cells in healthy people across ages. Primers used in a second PCR of about 6 to 11 cycles were a sample-barcoded 5' primer and a J-beta primer mix. TCRdb independently ran MiXCR on the 5' RACE reads; one entry per CDR3 protein. The top ten hold 30% to 45% of the sample, which has 660,000 or so distinct CDR3 sequences, about 53% seen once. Source material: blood. The receptors derive from a man in his 60s in good health.

This clonotype was counted between two and nine times. The V and J genes are TRBV12-3 or TRBV12-4 and TRBJ2-7; D may be TRBD2 (5 bases). Trimming shortened V by 3 bases and J by 6 bases, and 15 bases separated the two germline ends. CDR3 length: 14 amino acids. CDR3 in DNA: TGTGCCAGCAGTTTTTACGGGCCAAGCGGCGAGCAGTACTTC. This codes for CASSFYGPSGEQYF.

V gene TRBV29-1 combines with J gene TRBJ2-7; TRBD1 might be the D (5 bases). CDR3 length equals 12 residues. Germline loops: CDR1 SQVTM, CDR2 ANQGSEA. V shed 5 bases and J shed 3 bases, with 11 bases lying between them. The CDR3 region is CSVISGCYEQYF. Here the CDR3 DNA reads TGCAGCGTTATCTCAGGGTGCTACGAGCAGTACTTC.

The V and J genes are TRBV5-4 and TRBJ2-7, with D possibly being TRBD1 (6 bases). TRBJ2-5 explains the end of the DNA better; the J call may be wrong. Germline CDR1 and CDR2: SGHNT and YYREEE (reference sequence). The CDR3 contains 14 residues. As DNA, the CDR3 is TGTGCCAGCAGCGTGGGGGCGAGGAAGGAGACCCAGTACTTC. Translating it yields CASSVGARKETQYF.

The V and J genes are TRBV7-9 and TRBJ2-5; D gene uncertain. The CDR3 contains 13 residues. Germline values: CDR1 SEHNR, CDR2 FQNEAQ (reference sequence). Trimming shortened V by 5 bases and J by 5 bases, and 12 bases separated the two germline ends. CDR3 sequence: CASSRAHAETQYF. The CDR3 coding sequence is TGTGCCAGCAGCCGAGCCCATGCGGAGACCCAGTACTTC.

J is TRBJ2-7 and V is TRBV20-1, with 9 bases fitting TRBD1. CDR1 is DFQATT and CDR2 is SNEGSKA in the germline V gene (reference sequence). The CDR3 covers 14 residues. V lost 3 bases to trimming and J lost 5 bases; unmatched junction nucleotides: 8. CDR3 sequence (DNA): TGCAGTGCTAGGGCCGGGACAGGGAGAAACGAGCAGTACTTC. It translates to CSARAGTGRNEQYF.

The J gene is TRBJ1-2, the V gene TRBV4-2; 10 bases are shared with TRBD1. V was clipped by 2 bases and J by 6 bases; unmatched bases: 12. This CDR3 contains 17 residues. Germline V CDR1 and CDR2: LGHNA, YNFKEQ. The CDR3 DNA is TGTGCCAGCAGCCAAACTACGGGGACAGGGGAGTTGGATGGCTACACCTTC. Protein sequence: CASSQTTGTGELDGYTF.

The chain couples TRBV6-6 to TRBJ2-1; unclear D gene. Germline V gene lookup returns CDR1 MNHNY and CDR2 SVGAGI (reference sequence). The CDR3 consists of 12 residues. The germline V and J ends were trimmed by 5 bases and 8 bases, with 10 bases remaining between them. CDR3 region: CASSKLIYEQFF. CDR3 DNA: TGTGCCAGCAGTAAACTCATCTATGAGCAGTTCTTC.

The chain employs TRBV25-1 and TRBJ1-2; 7 bases fit TRBD1. Germline assignment: CDR1 MGHDK and CDR2 SYGVNS. V gave up 7 bases and J gave up 4 bases; unmatched junction bases: 9. The CDR3 covers 14 residues. The CDR3 here is CASKRTGTSYGYTF. The CDR3 region has the DNA TGTGCCAGCAAACGGACAGGAACTTCCTATGGCTACACCTTC.

This clonotype appeared a few times. The chain employs TRBV5-5 and TRBJ2-3, with TRBD1 as a possible D gene (7 bases). Germline V gene lookup returns CDR1 SGHKS and CDR2 YYEKEE (reference sequence). This CDR3 region has 14 residues. The V end was cut by 0 bases, the J end by 6 bases, with 11 bases between. Here the CDR3 reads CASSLAPGGDTQYF. CDR3 DNA sequence: TGTGCCAGCAGCTTGGCCCCAGGGGGGGATACGCAGTATTTT.

This clonotype showed up just a few times. The chain couples TRBV5-1 to TRBJ1-4, with D unresolved. The V gene's germline CDR1 is SGHRS and CDR2 YFSETQ. Trimming stripped 6 bases from V and 3 bases from J, with 15 bases between. The CDR3 runs to 15 residues. The CDR3 DNA follows: TGCGCCAGCACCCGATCCGGGATTGCTAATGAAAAACTGTTTTTT. This encodes CASTRSGIANEKLFF.